Below are 7 T cell receptor beta chains sequenced from a single sample in a study of blood T cell repertoires in COVID-19. The assay was immunoSEQ multiplex PCR, and TCRdb's table has in-frame clones only and misses some. Of about 290,000 clones in the sample, roughly 80% were seen once. The sequencing input was peripheral blood. The receptors here all came from a woman aged 50 to 60 with active or convalescent COVID-19.

The chain joins TRBV15 to TRBJ1-1; a weak D match, TRBD1 (6 bases). This CDR3 is built from 13 residues. Trimming took off 9 bases at V and 6 bases at J, with 17 bases between the two ends. Germline V gene data show CDR1 as LNHNV and CDR2 as YYDKDF (reference sequence). In nucleotides, the CDR3 is TGTGCCACTCGATTCAACAGGGCCGCTGAAGCTTTCTTT. Protein: CATRFNRAAEAFF.

In DNA, the CDR3 is TGTGCCAGCAGCACCTACGGAGAGACAGGGACTACTAATGAAAAACTGTTTTTT. Protein: CASSTYGETGTTNEKLFF. The chain recombines TRBV7-8 with TRBJ1-4, with TRBD1 matching over 7 bases. Germline lookup yields CDR1 SGHVS and CDR2 FQNEAQ. This CDR3 is built from 18 residues. With 5 bases clipped from V and 2 bases from J, the junction kept 14 bases outside the gene matches.

The chain uses TRBV28 and TRBJ1-1, with a tentative D call TRBD1 (5 bases). The CDR3 is made up of 13 amino acids. Germline V gene sequence: CDR1 MDHEN, CDR2 SYDVKM. Trimming pared 6 bases from V and 1 base from J, leaving 9 bases between. CDR3 residues: CASRNGGNTEAFF. In DNA form, the CDR3 reads TGTGCCAGCAGGAACGGGGGGAACACTGAAGCTTTCTTT. The full variable domain, completed using reference TRBV28 and TRBJ1-1, is DVKVTQSSRYLVKRTGEKVFLECVQDMDHENMFWYRQDPGLGLRLIYFSYDVKMKEKGDIPEGYSVSREKKERFSLILESASTNQTSMYLCASRNGGNTEAFFGQGTRLTVV.

The DNA for the CDR3 is TGTGCCAGCAGCCCGCAGGGTAACGGCAATCAGCCCCAGCATTTT. Translating gives CASSPQGNGNQPQHF. The rearrangement links TRBV5-5 to TRBJ1-5, with D possibly TRBD1 on 5 matching bases. V lost 4 bases and J 2 bases, leaving 13 bases between the germline ends. Germline values: CDR1 SGHKS, CDR2 YYEKEE (reference sequence). The CDR3 is 15 amino acids.

The J gene is TRBJ2-5, the V gene TRBV5-1; D gene uncertain. Trimming cost V 3 bases and J 2 bases, with 11 bases left between them. The CDR3 contains 14 residues. Germline assignment: CDR1 SGHRS and CDR2 YFSETQ. The CDR3 DNA sequence: TGCGCCAGCAGCTCTGGCGACACGCAAGAGACCCAGTACTTC. Its translation is CASSSGDTQETQYF.

The rearrangement joins TRBV11-2 to TRBJ2-7; D might be TRBD2 (5 bases). The CDR3 is 15 residues long. Germline V lookup: CDR1 SGHAT, CDR2 FQNNGV. The germline V and J ends were trimmed by 4 bases and 2 bases, with 15 bases remaining between them. CDR3 protein: CASSSLVGGPYEQYF. The CDR3 DNA is TGTGCCAGCAGCTCCCTCGTAGGAGGACCCTACGAGCAGTACTTC.

V and J are TRBV5-1 and TRBJ1-3, with D uncertain. The germline CDR1 and CDR2 sequences are SGHRS and YFSETQ. The CDR3 extends over 15 amino acids. The V end was cut by 1 base, the J end by 2 bases, with 10 bases between. The CDR3 nucleotides read TGCGCCAGCAGCTTGAGGGCCGGGGCTGGAAACACCATATATTTT. This codes for CASSLRAGAGNTIYF.